The 30 T cell receptor beta chains given below trace back to one sample, sequenced in a study of spatial heterogeneity in lung cancer. Study observations and caveats: Tumor mutation count correlated with how many alpha and beta TCRs expanded intratumorally.

Antigens for these TCRs are unknown. TCRdb itself ran the 5' RACE reads through MiXCR, one entry per CDR3 protein. The data show about 8,100 distinct CDR3 sequences, approximately 12% seen once. Stated time point: sample taken at primary tumor resection. Sequenced here: lung tumor tissue, sampled at surgery. These receptors all stem from a male donor with early-stage non-small cell lung cancer.

The sample holds many counts of this clonotype. A library prepared for alpha chains yielded this beta chain as an off-target read; its size is of little meaning. The genes are TRBV7-2 and TRBJ2-7, with D possibly matching TRBD1 (5 bases). The CDR3 has 14 residues. Germline CDR1 and CDR2: SGHTA and FQGNSA. Deletions cut 3 bases from V and 3 bases from J, with 12 bases between. The CDR3: CASSLRQGNYEQYF. The CDR3 region has the DNA TGTGCCAGCAGCTTGAGGCAGGGCAACTACGAGCAGTACTTC.

Concerning this clonotype itself: This beta chain is an unintended read in a library built for alpha chains; its size means little. The chain is built from TRBV7-2 and TRBJ1-3; no definite D call. Germline CDR1 reads SGHTA; CDR2 reads FQGNSA. CDR3 length: 16 residues. V was clipped by 5 bases and J by 3 bases, with 17 bases between them. The CDR3 reads CASSRGSALLGNTIYF. The CDR3 DNA reads TGTGCCAGCAGCAGAGGTTCGGCTTTACTTGGAAACACCATATATTTT.

This clonotype is classed as medium-sized (0.01 to 0.1%). Because the library targeted alpha chains, this beta chain is an off-target read whose size means little. The V call is TRBV7-2, the J call TRBJ1-1; 7 bases are a match to TRBD1. V was pared by 5 bases and J by 1 base, with 7 bases of the junction left unmatched. CDR1 SGHTA and CDR2 FQGNSA come from the germline V gene. This CDR3 region has 15 residues. CDR3: CASSPREGANTEAFF. The CDR3 region has the DNA TGTGCCAGCAGCCCCCGGGAGGGGGCGAACACTGAAGCTTTCTTT.

This clonotype has a count of ten or more. Being off target in a library aimed at alpha chains, this beta chain has a size of little meaning. The chain is built from TRBV3-1 and TRBJ2-7, with D uncertain. Per germline, CDR1 LGHDT and CDR2 YNNKEL (reference sequence). Trimming stripped 0 bases from V and 5 bases from J, with 14 bases between. The CDR3 extends over 15 amino acids. The DNA for the CDR3 is TGTGCCAGCAGCCAAGACCTGACAAATCAAGACGAGCAGTACTTC. It encodes CASSQDLTNQDEQYF.

This clonotype is categorized as medium-sized. Being off target in a library aimed at alpha chains, this beta chain has a size of little meaning. The gene calls are TRBV7-9 and TRBJ2-1; D uncertain. CDR1 is SEHNR and CDR2 is FQNEAQ in the germline V gene (reference sequence). The CDR3 sequence is 10 residues long. The ends were cut back, 3 bases at V and 10 bases at J, with 4 bases in the middle. The CDR3 region has the DNA TGTGCCAGCAGCTTCGGAGAGCAGTTCTTC. Its protein is CASSFGEQFF. The whole variable domain, filled in from reference TRBV7-9 and TRBJ2-1, reads DTGVSQNPRHKITKRGQNVTFRCDPISEHNRLYWYRQTLGQGPEFLTYFQNEAQLEKSRLLSDRFSAERPKGSFSTLEIQRTEQGDSAMYLCASSFGEQFFGPGTRLTVL.

Remarks on this clonotype: A library prepared for alpha chains yielded this beta chain as an off-target read; its size is of little meaning. This chain links TRBV14 with TRBJ2-1; no firm D call. This CDR3 region has 12 residues. Per the germline V gene, CDR1 is SGHDN and CDR2 is FVKESK. Trimming left V 0 bases short and J 8 bases short, with 5 bases between. The CDR3 DNA reads as TGTGCCAGCAGCCAAGATAGGTATGAGCAGTTCTTC. Amino acids: CASSQDRYEQFF. The full variable domain, rest sourced from reference TRBV14 and TRBJ2-1, is EAGVTQFPSHSVIEKGQTVTLRCDPISGHDNLYWYRRVMGKEIKFLLHFVKESKQDESGMPNNRFLAERTGGTYSTLKVQPAELEDSGVYFCASSQDRYEQFFGPGTRLTVL.

This clonotype was counted ten times or more. As an off-target read in a library built for alpha chains, this beta chain has a frequency of little significance. The V gene is TRBV11-2, the J gene TRBJ1-2, with TRBD1 matching 8 bases. Germline CDR1 and CDR2: SGHAT and FQNNGV. CDR3 size: 16 residues. V shed 8 bases, J shed 4 bases, and the junction held 15 bases outside the gene matches. The DNA of the CDR3 is TGTGCCAGCGGGGCAGGGGGCGCGATCGTATCCTATGGCTACACCTTC. Translation: CASGAGGAIVSYGYTF.

Concerning this clonotype: This beta chain turned up in a library designed for alpha chains; as an off-target read, its abundance says little. This rearrangement joins TRBV6-5 to TRBJ2-3; TRBD2 is a possible D gene (6 bases). In germline, CDR1 is MNHEY, CDR2 SVGAGI. The CDR3 has 15 residues. The ends were cut back, 6 bases at V and 14 bases at J, with 27 bases in the middle. CDR3 region: CASRPGLQATDPGYF. CDR3 nucleotides: TGTGCCAGCAGGCCGGGACTCCAGGCCACAGATCCGGGGTATTTT.

Comment on this clonotype: This beta chain is an off-target read within a library intended for alpha chains, so its frequency means little. The chain uses TRBV18 and TRBJ1-6; weak D call: TRBD1 (5 bases). The V gene lost 6 bases and the J gene lost 0 bases, with 12 bases spanning the gap. From germline, CDR1 is KGHSH and CDR2 LQKENI. The CDR3 length is 16 residues. The DNA for the CDR3 is TGTGCCAGCTCCGAGTCCACAGGCTCCTATAATTCACCCCTCCACTTT. Its translation: CASSESTGSYNSPLHF.

This clonotype was detected many times. The library was built for alpha chains, so this beta chain is an off-target read and its size means little. The chain carries TRBV4-1 and TRBJ1-4; 8 bases are shared with TRBD1. Germline V CDR1 and CDR2: MGHRA, YSYEKL. Trimming at V came to 6 bases and at J to 6 bases, leaving 6 bases not matched to a gene. The CDR3 totals 14 residues. The CDR3 here is CASRRQGYDEKLFF. The CDR3 nucleotides are TGCGCCAGCAGGCGACAGGGGTATGATGAAAAACTGTTTTTT.

In its sample, this clonotype is medium-sized. This beta chain is a stray sequence in a library constructed for alpha chains; its clone size is not meaningful. The rearrangement uses TRBV6-6 and TRBJ2-7; 9 bases line up with TRBD1. The CDR3 is made up of 14 amino acids. Germline V gives CDR1 MNHNY, CDR2 SVGAGI (reference sequence). V shed 6 bases, J shed 4 bases, and the junction held 7 bases outside the gene matches. The CDR3 loop reads CASRTGQGTYEQYF. The CDR3 bases are TGTGCCAGCAGAACGGGACAGGGTACTTACGAGCAGTACTTC.

In its sample, this clonotype was seen a few times. Little can be read into the size of this beta chain, an off-target read in a library designed for alpha chains. The chain is built from TRBV5-6 and TRBJ2-3; D unclear. The CDR3 is made up of 16 amino acids. Germline loops: CDR1 SGHDT, CDR2 YYEEEE. V shed 0 bases and J shed 10 bases, with 21 bases lying between them. This chain's CDR3 is CASSLVGRSADDSQYF. The CDR3 DNA reads as TGTGCCAGCAGCTTGGTCGGGCGGAGCGCTGATGATTCGCAGTATTTT.

This clonotype has at least ten counts. This beta chain was picked up by a library intended for alpha chains and is off target, so its count carries little meaning. This chain uses TRBV20-1 with TRBJ2-2, with 8 bases that match TRBD2. With V trimmed by 4 bases and J by 2 bases, 6 bases remained unmatched. Germline V gives CDR1 DFQATT, CDR2 SNEGSKA (reference sequence). The CDR3 contains 15 residues. CDR3 DNA: TGCAGTGCTATGGTAGCGGGACTCAACACCGGGGAGCTGTTTTTT. Protein: CSAMVAGLNTGELFF.

In regard to this clonotype: Being off target in a library aimed at alpha chains, this beta chain has a size of little meaning. The chain is built from TRBV29-1 and TRBJ2-1, with D perhaps being TRBD1 or TRBD2 (7 bases each). The CDR3 covers 15 residues. Germline CDR1 and CDR2: SQVTM and ANQGSEA. V was trimmed by 3 bases and J by 8 bases, leaving 20 bases between them. The CDR3 DNA reads TGCAGCGTTGAGGGGGCAGGGGGAGGGCCACATGAGCAGTTCTTC. Amino acid sequence: CSVEGAGGGPHEQFF.

This clonotype has ten or more counts. Mismatch with germline at one junction end may stem from a read error. The library was built for alpha chains, so this beta chain is an off-target read and its size means little. The rearrangement uses TRBV12-3 or TRBV12-4 and TRBJ2-5; D is undetermined. This CDR3 has 13 amino acids. Here the CDR3 DNA reads TGTACCAGCAGCCGACGGGTTCAAGAGACCCAGTACTTC. Protein sequence: CTSSRRVQETQYF.

Remarks on this clonotype: As an off-target read in a library built for alpha chains, this beta chain has a frequency of little significance. This chain joins TRBV18 and TRBJ1-1, with 10 bases matching TRBD1. Per the germline V gene, CDR1 is KGHSH and CDR2 is LQKENI. The trim removed 5 bases at V and 5 bases at J, leaving 2 bases unmatched. The CDR3 has 13 amino acids. The CDR3 sequence: CASSGDRGTEAFF. DNA of the CDR3: TGTGCCAGCTCAGGGGACAGGGGAACTGAAGCTTTCTTT. Drawing the rest from reference TRBV18 and TRBJ1-1, the complete variable domain is NAGVMQNPRHLVRRRGQEARLRCSPMKGHSHVYWYRQLPEEGLKFMVYLQKENIIDESGMPKERFSAEFPKEGPSILRIQQVVRGDSAAYFCASSGDRGTEAFFGQGTRLTVV.

By share, this clonotype counts as medium-sized (0.01 to 0.1%). Found in a library prepared for alpha chains, this beta chain is an off-target read, and its abundance has little meaning. V gene TRBV6-2 or TRBV6-3 combines with J gene TRBJ2-1; tentatively, D is TRBD2 (6 bases). Trimming took 5 bases from V and 4 from J, leaving 15 bases between them. The CDR3 length is 15 residues. Looked up from germline, CDR1 is MNHEY and CDR2 is SVGEGT. The CDR3 region is CASSTGTSLYNEQFF. The CDR3 DNA reads TGTGCCAGCAGTACCGGGACTTCTCTTTACAATGAGCAGTTCTTC.

This clonotype has a count of ten or more. The size of this beta chain means little, since it is a stray read in a library made for alpha chains. The chain has TRBV13 and TRBJ2-7; the match to TRBD1 covers 7 bases. The CDR3 runs to 14 residues. Trimming took 2 bases from V and 3 from J; bases not matched to a gene: 4. Germline V CDR1 and CDR2: PRHDT, FYEKMQ (reference sequence). The CDR3: CASSLWGQNYEQYF. The CDR3 nucleotides read TGTGCCAGCAGCTTATGGGGACAGAACTACGAGCAGTACTTC.

Ten or more counts support this clonotype. Being off target in a library aimed at alpha chains, this beta chain has a size of little meaning. The chain recombines TRBV30 with TRBJ1-2; 7 nucleotides agree with TRBD1. V shed 3 bases and J 2 bases; nucleotides not matched to a gene: 15. Per germline, CDR1 GTSNPN and CDR2 SVGIG (reference sequence). The CDR3 totals 17 residues. The CDR3 region is CAWSHTTPGQLNYGYTF. DNA of the CDR3: TGTGCCTGGAGCCACACCACGCCGGGACAGCTCAACTATGGCTACACCTTC.

By its share, this clonotype is medium-sized. The library was built for alpha chains, so this beta chain is an off-target read and its size means little. V usage is TRBV5-1 and J usage is TRBJ2-2; no clear D gene. The germline V gene encodes CDR1 SGHRS and CDR2 YFSETQ. Trimming took off 2 bases at V and 4 bases at J, with 9 bases between the two ends. The CDR3 loop spans 14 amino acids. The CDR3 nucleotides read TGCGCCAGCAGCTTCCGGCCCTCCACCGGGGAGCTGTTTTTT. Amino acids: CASSFRPSTGELFF.

The sample holds a few counts of this clonotype. As an off-target read in a library built for alpha chains, this beta chain has a frequency of little significance. This rearrangement joins TRBV12-3 or TRBV12-4 to TRBJ2-2, with 8 bases that match TRBD1. Trimming took 5 bases from V and 3 from J; bases not matched to a gene: 5. The CDR3 runs to 15 residues. The CDR3 is CASSPGTGYTGELFF. In nucleotides, the CDR3 is TGTGCCAGCAGTCCCGGGACAGGATACACCGGGGAGCTGTTTTTT.

A remark on this clonotype: Found in a library prepared for alpha chains, this beta chain is an off-target read, and its abundance has little meaning. V is TRBV4-1 and J is TRBJ2-1; the D gene is possibly TRBD2 (5 bases). Per the germline V gene, CDR1 is MGHRA and CDR2 is YSYEKL. V was clipped by 5 bases and J by 0 bases, with 11 bases between them. The CDR3 totals 15 residues. For the CDR3, the DNA is TGCGCCAGCAGCGCGGGTAGCAGCTCCTACAATGAGCAGTTCTTC. It yields the protein CASSAGSSSYNEQFF.

There are many counts of this clonotype. This beta chain is an off-target read within a library intended for alpha chains, so its frequency means little. The CDR3 sequence is CSARPGTVTDTQYF. CDR3 coding DNA: TGCAGTGCCAGACCCGGGACAGTAACAGATACGCAGTATTTT. The chain is built from TRBV20-1 and TRBJ2-3, with TRBD1 identical over 7 bases. From germline, CDR1 is DFQATT and CDR2 SNEGSKA (reference sequence). This CDR3 has 14 amino acids. V lost 6 bases to trimming and J lost 3 bases; unmatched junction nucleotides: 9.

Sample share makes this clonotype medium-sized. This beta chain is an unintended read in a library built for alpha chains; its size means little. The chain employs TRBV20-1 and TRBJ1-1, with unresolved D. The length of the CDR3 is 11 residues. Trimming shortened V by 5 bases and J by 8 bases, and 12 bases separated the two germline ends. Germline V gives CDR1 DFQATT, CDR2 SNEGSKA (reference sequence). CDR3 nucleotides: TGCAGTGCTGCCCGGGTCGGGGAAGCTTTCTTT. This translates into CSAARVGEAFF.

In this sample, this clonotype turned up many times. This beta chain is an off-target read within a library intended for alpha chains, so its frequency means little. CDR3 residues: CSALRERGWGEQYF. CDR3 DNA sequence: TGCAGTGCTCTCCGGGAGCGGGGGTGGGGCGAGCAGTACTTC. The gene calls are TRBV20-1 and TRBJ2-7; 8 bases line up with TRBD2. The CDR3 covers 14 residues. CDR1 and CDR2 from the germline V gene are DFQATT and SNEGSKA (reference sequence). J lost 6 bases, V lost 5 bases, and 12 bases had no gene match.

This clonotype was seen repeatedly, ten times or more. This beta chain appears as a stray read in a library generated for alpha chains; its size is not informative. The chain combines TRBV7-3 with TRBJ1-6; 9 bases are a match to TRBD1. The trim removed 1 base at V and 7 bases at J, leaving 2 bases unmatched. The CDR3 is 15 amino acids. Germline-derived CDR1 and CDR2 are SGHTA and FQGTGA. CDR3 protein: CASSLMGTGNSPLHF. Here the CDR3 DNA reads TGTGCCAGCAGCTTAATGGGGACAGGGAATTCACCCCTCCACTTT.

This clonotype was detected ten times or more. Within a library made for alpha chains, this beta chain is off target, and its count is uninformative. This chain uses TRBV12-3 or TRBV12-4 with TRBJ1-2; D unresolved. CDR3 length: 12 amino acids. The V end lost 2 bases, the J end lost 11 bases, and 12 bases lay between the germline ends. The CDR3 is CASSLIGSGYTF. In DNA form, the CDR3 reads TGTGCCAGCAGTTTAATAGGGTCTGGTTACACCTTC.

This clonotype is termed medium-sized. Since it is a stray read in a library aimed at alpha chains, this beta chain has a size that is not meaningful. The J gene is TRBJ1-2, the V gene TRBV5-1; D perhaps matches TRBD1 (5 bases). The CDR3 extends over 13 amino acids. The ends were cut back, 0 bases at V and 7 bases at J, with 10 bases in the middle. Germline-derived CDR1 and CDR2 are SGHRS and YFSETQ. The CDR3 sequence is CASSLAQGRGYTF. Written as DNA, the CDR3 is TGCGCCAGCAGCTTGGCTCAGGGACGTGGCTACACCTTC.

The sample holds many counts of this clonotype. The library was prepared for alpha chains; this beta chain is a stray read, so its frequency means little. V and J are TRBV20-1 and TRBJ2-5; D possibly corresponds to TRBD2 (7 bases). Germline values: CDR1 DFQATT, CDR2 SNEGSKA (reference sequence). The CDR3 has 13 residues. The ends were cut back, 6 bases at V and 5 bases at J, with 16 bases in the middle. The CDR3 sequence: CSASRGARETQYF. DNA of the CDR3: TGCAGTGCCAGCCGGGGGGCGCGGGAGACCCAGTACTTC.

A word on this clonotype: The library was designed around alpha chains, so this beta chain is a stray read whose abundance carries little weight. The V call is TRBV11-2, the J call TRBJ2-7, with D possibly TRBD1 on 7 matching bases. V was trimmed by 3 bases and J by 6 bases, leaving 12 bases between them. CDR1 is SGHAT and CDR2 is FQNNGV in the germline V gene. CDR3 size: 13 residues. CDR3 coding DNA: TGTGCCAGCAGCTTCCACAGGGGAGGCGAGCAGTACTTC. Amino acids: CASSFHRGGEQYF.